A single sample is the source of the 26 T cell receptor beta chains below, sequenced in a study of response to subunit inactivated influenza vaccine. One entry per CDR3 protein results from TCRdb running MiXCR on the RT-PCR reads. The sample consists of 600,000 to 850,000 distinct CDR3 sequences, about 14% of them appearing once. Source: PBMCs from blood, taken 14 to 15 days before vaccination. The source of these receptors is a man aged 50 to 59 who received an inactivated influenza vaccine.

A few counts support this clonotype. The rearrangement joins TRBV29-1 to TRBJ2-1; no firm D call. Germline CDR1 SQVTM, CDR2 ANQGSEA. The CDR3 has 11 amino acids. V lost 4 bases, J lost 5 bases, and 6 bases lay in between. The CDR3 DNA reads TGCAGCGTTGTTAAGAACAATGAGCAGTTCTTC. Translated: CSVVKNNEQFF.

At least ten counts were recorded for this clonotype. This rearrangement joins TRBV11-2 to TRBJ1-2, with 9 bases matching TRBD1. The J segment lost 4 bases and the V segment lost 5 bases, leaving 8 bases of the junction unmatched. The germline V gene has CDR1 SGHAT and CDR2 FQNNGV. The CDR3 consists of 15 residues. CDR3 sequence reads: CASSASQGAGYGYTF. Here the CDR3 DNA reads TGTGCCAGCAGCGCCTCACAGGGGGCAGGCTATGGCTACACCTTC.

This clonotype was observed many times. The V gene is TRBV10-3, the J gene TRBJ1-5, with TRBD1 as a possible D gene (6 bases). The V gene lost 3 bases and the J gene lost 4 bases, with 10 bases spanning the gap. The germline CDR1 and CDR2 sequences are ENHRY and SYGVKD. This CDR3 has 14 amino acids. For the CDR3, the DNA is TGTGCCATCAGTGACTCAACAGGGAATCAGCCCCAGCATTTT. Protein: CAISDSTGNQPQHF.

This clonotype was seen at least ten times. The chain carries TRBV24-1 and TRBJ2-6; 9 bases fit TRBD1. Germline CDR1 is KGHDR and CDR2 is SFDVKD. The V and J ends lost 9 bases and 0 bases, in that order; junction bases with no gene match: 5. The CDR3 is 16 residues long. The CDR3 sequence: CATAGTGHSGANVLTF. In DNA form, the CDR3 reads TGTGCCACCGCCGGGACAGGGCACTCTGGGGCCAACGTCCTGACTTTC.

This clonotype was detected only a few times. V gene TRBV12-3 or TRBV12-4 combines with J gene TRBJ2-1, with 11 bases that match TRBD2. The CDR3 runs 16 residues. The V gene end was trimmed by 4 bases and the J gene end by 13 bases; junction bases not matched to a gene: 15. The CDR3 region has the DNA TGTGCCAGCAGTTCGTTACTAGCGGGGGCGATCTCTGGACAGTTCTTC. It encodes CASSSLLAGAISGQFF.

This clonotype was recorded a few times. The V call is TRBV3-1, the J call TRBJ2-4; TRBD2 might be the D (5 bases). Trimming stripped 0 bases from V and 6 bases from J, with 15 bases between. This CDR3 comprises 16 residues. Germline values: CDR1 LGHDT, CDR2 YNNKEL (reference sequence). The CDR3, as DNA: TGTGCCAGCAGCCAAGAGCCTAGCCCAGCCCCAAACATTCAGTACTTC. This encodes CASSQEPSPAPNIQYF.

This clonotype has a handful of counts. The rearrangement uses TRBV7-9 and TRBJ2-5; tentative D call: TRBD1 (6 bases). The CDR3 runs 15 residues. Germline V gives CDR1 SEHNR, CDR2 FQNEAQ (reference sequence). V lost 5 bases, J lost 2 bases, and 15 bases lay in between. Written as DNA, the CDR3 is TGTGCCAGCAGCCCAAGGGACACCTTACAAGAGACCCAGTACTTC. Residues: CASSPRDTLQETQYF.

The chain is built from TRBV5-1 and TRBJ1-4, with TRBD1 as a possible D gene (5 bases). The CDR3 runs 14 residues. V lost 4 bases, J lost 5 bases, and 12 bases lay in between. The germline V gene encodes CDR1 SGHRS and CDR2 YFSETQ. As DNA, the CDR3 is TGCGCCAGCAGCATAGACAGCCTAAATGAAAAACTGTTTTTT. Amino acid sequence: CASSIDSLNEKLFF.

The chain has TRBV5-5 and TRBJ1-5; tentatively, D is TRBD1 (6 bases). CDR3 length: 13 amino acids. Germline loops: CDR1 SGHKS, CDR2 YYEKEE (reference sequence). The V end lost 4 bases, the J end lost 11 bases, and 16 bases lay between the germline ends. The CDR3 sequence is CASSEGVVGAQHF. CDR3 coding DNA: TGTGCCAGCAGCGAGGGGGTGGTGGGGGCCCAGCATTTT.

This clonotype appeared many times. This chain connects TRBV5-1 to TRBJ2-3, with 10 positions matching TRBD2. The V and J ends lost 3 bases and 0 bases, in that order; junction bases with no gene match: 7. Germline V gene lookup returns CDR1 SGHRS and CDR2 YFSETQ. CDR3 length: 17 residues. The CDR3: CASSSISLAGSTDTQYF. The CDR3 nucleotides are TGCGCCAGCAGCTCGATATCACTAGCGGGGAGCACAGATACGCAGTATTTT.

The rearrangement joins TRBV29-1 to TRBJ1-4; tentatively, D is TRBD1 (6 bases). V lost 3 bases to trimming and J lost 6 bases, with 14 bases between them. Germline V CDR1 and CDR2: SQVTM, ANQGSEA. This CDR3 is built from 14 residues. DNA for the CDR3: TGCAGCGTTGACATGGGGCAGGGGCATGAAAAACTGTTTTTT. Residues: CSVDMGQGHEKLFF.

In this sample, this clonotype turned up a few times. The V gene is TRBV27, the J gene TRBJ1-1; D is undetermined. Trimming took off 3 bases at V and 7 bases at J, with 12 bases between the two ends. Per germline, CDR1 MNHEY and CDR2 SMNVEV (reference sequence). CDR3 size: 13 residues. The CDR3 nucleotides are TGTGCCAGCAGTTTTGGGCCACGCGGTGAAGCTTTCTTT. As protein: CASSFGPRGEAFF.

The rearrangement links TRBV5-5 to TRBJ1-1; TRBD1 matches at 7 bases. The ends lost 3 bases at V and 4 bases at J; junction bases unmatched: 9. This CDR3 is 15 amino acids long. Germline CDR1 is SGHKS and CDR2 is YYEKEE (reference sequence). CDR3 sequence reads: CASSSQGGLGTEAFF. In nucleotides, the CDR3 is TGTGCCAGCAGCTCTCAAGGGGGCTTAGGCACTGAAGCTTTCTTT.

The chain employs TRBV12-3 or TRBV12-4 and TRBJ2-7; unclear D gene. The CDR3 is 12 amino acids. V gave up 6 bases and J gave up 2 bases, with 8 bases separating them. The CDR3 sequence: CASSPHTYEQYF. In nucleotides, the CDR3 is TGTGCCAGCAGCCCCCATACCTACGAGCAGTACTTC.

V usage is TRBV7-3 and J usage is TRBJ2-2; 7 positions match TRBD1. The CDR3 length is 15 residues. Per the germline V gene, CDR1 is SGHTA and CDR2 is FQGTGA. Trimming at V came to 6 bases and at J to 2 bases, leaving 6 bases not matched to a gene. The CDR3 nucleotides are TGTGCCAGCAGGCAAGGACAGGTTAACACCGGGGAGCTGTTTTTT. This translates into CASRQGQVNTGELFF.

J is TRBJ2-7 and V is TRBV4-2; D is ambiguous. Trimming shortened V by 2 bases and J by 3 bases, and 8 bases separated the two germline ends. Per germline, CDR1 LGHNA and CDR2 YNFKEQ. The CDR3 sequence is 13 residues long. Here the CDR3 DNA reads TGTGCCAGCAGCCAAAGCTGGAACTACGAGCAGTACTTC. It codes for CASSQSWNYEQYF.

At least ten counts were recorded for this clonotype. The V and J genes are TRBV4-1 and TRBJ2-3, with D possibly called TRBD1 or TRBD2 (6 bases each). CDR3 length equals 15 residues. Deletions cut 3 bases from V and 3 bases from J, with 13 bases between. The germline V gene has CDR1 MGHRA and CDR2 YSYEKL. Here the CDR3 reads CASSHIGGRTDTQYF. In nucleotides, the CDR3 is TGCGCCAGCAGCCACATTGGGGGGCGGACAGATACGCAGTATTTT.

The chain couples TRBV12-3 or TRBV12-4 to TRBJ1-6, with a weak D call TRBD1 (6 bases). The CDR3 totals 17 residues. V shed 1 base and J shed 6 bases, with 16 bases lying between them. Here the CDR3 reads CASSLDPRTAINSPLHF. The CDR3 nucleotides read TGTGCCAGCAGTTTAGACCCGAGGACAGCGATTAATTCACCCCTCCACTTT.

This clonotype was seen more than once but under ten times. The chain couples TRBV28 to TRBJ1-5; 9 bases line up with TRBD1. The V gene end was trimmed by 6 bases and the J gene end by 11 bases; junction bases not matched to a gene: 14. CDR1 and CDR2 from the germline V gene are MDHEN and SYDVKM. The CDR3 sequence is 15 residues long. In nucleotides, the CDR3 is TGTGCCAGCAGCTCTCCGGGACAGGGTTTTCTGTCCCAGCATTTT. It yields the protein CASSSPGQGFLSQHF. The variable domain in full, completed from reference TRBV28 and TRBJ1-5, reads DVKVTQSSRYLVKRTGEKVFLECVQDMDHENMFWYRQDPGLGLRLIYFSYDVKMKEKGDIPEGYSVSREKKERFSLILESASTNQTSMYLCASSSPGQGFLSQHFGDGTRLSIL.

This clonotype has at least ten counts. The J gene is TRBJ1-5, the V gene TRBV12-3 or TRBV12-4, with TRBD1 as a possible D gene (5 bases). The CDR3 contains 14 residues. V was cut by 0 bases and J by 6 bases, with 9 bases left in between. CDR3 bases: TGTGCCAGCAGTTTAGCGTCAGGGATTCAGCCCCAGCATTTT. Protein sequence: CASSLASGIQPQHF.

V and J are TRBV6-5 and TRBJ1-6; a possible D gene is TRBD1 (6 bases). The V gene's germline CDR1 is MNHEY and CDR2 SVGAGI. Deletions cut 6 bases from V and 13 bases from J, with 13 bases between. This CDR3 has 12 amino acids. The chain's CDR3 is CASRQGLGPLHF. CDR3 sequence (DNA): TGTGCCAGCAGACAGGGCCTCGGGCCCCTCCACTTT.

The chain uses TRBV9 and TRBJ2-1; 12 bases line up with TRBD2. This CDR3 comprises 19 residues. Losses at the gene ends were 0 bases for V and 8 bases for J; bases not matched to a gene: 15. CDR1 SGDLS and CDR2 YYNGEE come from the germline V gene. The CDR3 spells CASSVDPSASGRAGYEQFF. The CDR3 DNA sequence: TGTGCCAGCAGCGTAGATCCCTCCGCTAGCGGGAGGGCCGGGTATGAGCAGTTCTTC.

This clonotype was counted many times. The chain is built from TRBV28 and TRBJ2-7; perhaps TRBD2 as D (5 bases). This CDR3 contains 17 residues. Germline loops: CDR1 MDHEN, CDR2 SYDVKM. Trimming shortened V by 7 bases and J by 4 bases, and 26 bases separated the two germline ends. The DNA for the CDR3 is TGTGCCAGCACCCCTTCGGGGTTTTTAACGGAGAGTTACGAGCAGTACTTC. Protein: CASTPSGFLTESYEQYF.

This clonotype was counted between two and nine times. The chain recombines TRBV29-1 with TRBJ2-3; a possible D gene is TRBD2 (6 bases). Trimming shortened V by 6 bases and J by 0 bases, and 10 bases separated the two germline ends. This CDR3 has 13 residues. The germline V gene encodes CDR1 SQVTM and CDR2 ANQGSEA. The CDR3 region has the DNA TGCAGCGTCGGGAGTCCTAGCACAGATACGCAGTATTTT. As protein: CSVGSPSTDTQYF.

The rearrangement links TRBV5-6 to TRBJ2-2, with D possibly TRBD1 on 6 matching bases. The CDR3 extends over 15 amino acids. Trimming removed 4 bases from V and 3 bases from J, with 13 bases in between. Germline V CDR1 and CDR2: SGHDT, YYEEEE. The CDR3 DNA reads TGTGCCAGCAGCATATCAGGGGCGTACACCGGGGAGCTGTTTTTT. Translated, it gives CASSISGAYTGELFF.

This clonotype was recorded many times. J is TRBJ1-5 and V is TRBV4-1; D not certain. The germline V gene has CDR1 MGHRA and CDR2 YSYEKL. The V gene lost 0 bases and the J gene lost 0 bases, with 24 bases spanning the gap. The CDR3 loop spans 21 amino acids. The CDR3 loop is CASSQDRRLKTRVYSNQPQHF. DNA of the CDR3: TGCGCCAGCAGCCAAGATAGGCGGTTGAAAACTCGGGTCTATAGCAATCAGCCCCAGCATTTT.